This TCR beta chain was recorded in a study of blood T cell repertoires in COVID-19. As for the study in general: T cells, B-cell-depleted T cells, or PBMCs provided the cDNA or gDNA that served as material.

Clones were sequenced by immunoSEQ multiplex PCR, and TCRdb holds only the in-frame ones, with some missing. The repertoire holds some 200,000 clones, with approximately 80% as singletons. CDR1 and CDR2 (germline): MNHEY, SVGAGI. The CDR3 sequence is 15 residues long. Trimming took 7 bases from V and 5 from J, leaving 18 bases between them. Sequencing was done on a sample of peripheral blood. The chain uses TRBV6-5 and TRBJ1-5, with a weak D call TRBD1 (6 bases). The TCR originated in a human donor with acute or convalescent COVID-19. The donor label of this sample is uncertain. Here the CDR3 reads CASIASQGFHQPQHF. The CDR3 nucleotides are TGTGCCAGCATTGCGTCACAGGGTTTCCATCAGCCCCAGCATTTT.